This paragraph covers one TCR beta chain sequence. Antigen unknown. The source of the sample is a study of blood T cells in healthy people across ages. Trimming at V came to 0 bases and at J to 2 bases, leaving 2 bases not matched to a gene. Looked up from germline, CDR1 is SGDLS and CDR2 is YYNGEE. This CDR3 is built from 15 residues. Using a J-beta primer mix together with a sample-barcoded 5' primer, a second PCR was run for roughly 6 to 11 cycles. Each cDNA molecule was tagged by a template-switch adaptor with 12 random nucleotides. TCRdb re-derived calls from the 5' RACE reads in MiXCR, one entry per CDR3 protein. The sample consists of more than 800,000 distinct CDR3 sequences, 35% to 50% of them appearing once. Findings and limits, study-wide: Long-lived donors had more naive CD4+ cells and higher diversity than aged donors.

Aged roughly 6 to 90, donors were systemically healthy Caucasians from Russia. The V gene is TRBV9, the J gene TRBJ1-5; 7 nucleotides match TRBD1. Sequencing was carried out using blood. This TCR was sampled from a woman aged 55 to 70 in good health. This CDR3 is CASSVGGQRNQPQHF. Here the CDR3 DNA reads TGTGCCAGCAGCGTAGGGGGACAGCGCAATCAGCCCCAGCATTTT.